These T cell receptor beta chains were read from a single sample in a study of blood T cell repertoires in COVID-19. Sequencing used immunoSEQ multiplex PCR; TCRdb keeps in-frame clones, though not all of them. In the table there are about 270,000 clones, around nine tenths of which are singletons. Material: PBMCs or T cells enriched from blood (not recorded which). These receptors were taken from a woman aged 18-29 years who had recovered from COVID-19. The CDR3 runs from the conserved cysteine through the conserved F or W. The D gene is left open where the match is weak. Only part of the rows carry a size: once, few, many, or a class if the clone is expanded.

>TRBV27|.|.|TRBJ2-6
CASTPSGANVLTF
TGTGCCAGCACCCCTTCTGGGGCCAACGTCCTGACTTTC
>TRBV7-8|.|.|TRBJ1-2
CASSSGLDYTF
TGTGCCAGCAGCTCTGGACTAGACTACACCTTC
>TRBV28|few|TRBD1|TRBJ1-2
CASSSLRRTGGMYDGYTF
TGTGCCAGCAGTTCACTGAGGCGGACAGGGGGCATGTATGATGGCTACACCTTC
>TRBV9|.|.|TRBJ1-2
CASSPQTASIYGYTF
TGTGCCAGCAGCCCTCAGACAGCCTCTATCTATGGCTACACCTTC
>TRBV27|.|.|TRBJ1-1
CASKEALMNTEAFF
TGTGCCAGCAAGGAGGCACTGATGAACACTGAAGCTTTCTTT
>TRBV5-4|.|.|TRBJ2-1
CASSQYVGRNSNEQFF
TGTGCCAGCAGTCAATACGTCGGGAGAAACAGCAATGAGCAGTTCTTC
>TRBV7-2|.|.|TRBJ2-3
CASSLITDPSTDTQYF
TGTGCCAGCAGCTTAATAACAGACCCTAGCACAGATACGCAGTATTTT
>TRBV4-1|.|.|TRBJ1-4
CASSQDLRAPGNEKLFF
TGCGCCAGCAGCCAAGATCTCCGAGCCCCGGGTAATGAAAAACTGTTTTTT
>TRBV19|few|TRBD1|TRBJ1-1
CASSIGDRFIVGTEAFF
TGTGCCAGTAGTATAGGGGACAGATTTATTGTTGGCACTGAAGCTTTCTTT
>TRBV7-9|.|.|TRBJ2-2
CASSLEGGTPLGELFF
TGTGCCAGCAGCTTAGAGGGCGGGACCCCCCTCGGGGAGCTGTTTTTT
>TRBV28|.|.|TRBJ1-1
CASSRGDGRTEAFF
TGTGCCAGCAGTCGGGGGGACGGAAGAACTGAAGCTTTCTTT
>TRBV11-3|.|TRBD2|TRBJ2-3
CASSLGTAGGLDTQYF
TGTGCCAGCAGCTTAGGAACAGCGGGGGGGCTTGATACGCAGTATTTT
>TRBV29-1|.|.|TRBJ1-1
CSAGHTNTEAFF
TGCAGCGCCGGACACACGAACACTGAAGCTTTCTTT
>TRBV19|few|.|TRBJ1-5
CATGGRLRVGSNQPQHF
TGTGCCACGGGGGGACGGCTACGGGTCGGGAGCAATCAGCCCCAGCATTTT
>TRBV18|.|.|TRBJ1-5
CASSEGQGQPQHF
TGTGCCAGCTCGGAGGGGCAAGGACAGCCCCAGCATTTT
>TRBV15|.|TRBD2|TRBJ2-7
CATSSPGGGSSYEQYF
TGTGCCACCAGTTCCCCAGGCGGGGGAAGCTCCTACGAGCAGTACTTC
>TRBV7-8|.|TRBD2|TRBJ2-2
CASSHSDLIAGGFGLFF
TGTGCCAGCAGCCACTCTGACTTAATAGCGGGGGGGTTCGGGCTGTTTTTT
>TRBV4-3|.|TRBD2|TRBJ2-3
CASSQEIVRAGATDTQYF
TGCGCCAGCAGCCAAGAAATCGTCAGAGCGGGGGCAACAGATACGCAGTATTTT
>TRBV28|.|TRBD1|TRBJ2-2
CASRIATGAGGELFF
TGTGCCAGCAGAATAGCGACAGGGGCGGGCGGGGAGCTGTTTTTT
>TRBV11-3|.|.|TRBJ2-1
CASSSSSAYNEQFF
TGTGCCAGCAGCTCCTCTTCGGCCTACAATGAGCAGTTCTTC
>TRBV27|once|.|TRBJ1-1
CASSINAGTEAFF
TGTGCCAGCAGTATCAATGCGGGCACTGAAGCTTTCTTT
>TRBV19|.|TRBD2|TRBJ2-1
CASSIGLAKDNEQFF
TGTGCCAGTAGTATTGGACTAGCAAAGGACAATGAGCAGTTCTTC
>TRBV5-1|once|.|TRBJ1-1
CASSLAGQMNTEAFF
TGCGCCAGCAGCTTGGCCGGACAAATGAACACTGAAGCTTTCTTT
>TRBV6-5|.|.|TRBJ1-2
CAIFDYYGYTF
TGTGCCATCTTCGACTACTATGGCTACACCTTC
>TRBV7-2|.|TRBD2|TRBJ2-5
CASSLGGGAGGPQETQYF
TGTGCCAGCAGCTTAGGTGGTGGGGCGGGAGGCCCCCAAGAGACCCAGTACTTC
>TRBV3-1/TRBV3-2|.|.|TRBJ1-2
CASSQDVGANYGYTF
TGTGCCAGCAGCCAAGATGTGGGAGCTAACTATGGCTACACCTTC
>TRBV7-8|.|.|TRBJ1-1
CASSPREGNTEAFF
TGTGCCAGCAGCCCCCGAGAGGGGAACACTGAAGCTTTCTTT
>TRBV7-2|.|.|TRBJ2-7
CASSLATGETYEQYF
TGTGCCAGCAGCTTAGCCACTGGAGAAACCTACGAGCAGTACTTC
>TRBV30|.|.|TRBJ1-2
CALGKDSFYGYTF
TGTGCCTTGGGGAAAGACAGTTTCTATGGCTACACCTTC
>TRBV7-9|.|.|TRBJ1-1
CASSSSTVFEAFF
TGTGCCAGCAGCTCCTCGACAGTGTTCGAGGCTTTCTTT
>TRBV21-1|few|.|TRBJ2-6
CASSSRDRGPGANVLTF
TGTGCCAGCAGCTCCCGGGACAGGGGACCCGGGGCCAACGTCCTGACTTTC
>TRBV7-2|.|TRBD1|TRBJ2-7
CASSSPGQDYEQYF
TGTGCCAGCAGCTCCCCGGGACAGGACTACGAGCAGTACTTC
>TRBV7-3|.|.|TRBJ2-5
CASSKQGPQETQYF
TGTGCCAGCAGCAAACAGGGTCCTCAAGAGACCCAGTACTTC
>TRBV14|few|TRBD2|TRBJ2-5
CASSRAGGQETQYF
TGTGCCAGCAGCCGGGCGGGAGGCCAAGAGACCCAGTACTTC
>TRBV5-1|.|.|TRBJ1-1
CASSLAFQVTEAFF
TGCGCCAGCAGCTTGGCCTTTCAGGTCACTGAAGCTTTCTTT
>TRBV3-1/TRBV3-2|once|.|TRBJ2-2
CASSRQWGPDTGELFF
TGTGCCAGCAGCAGACAATGGGGGCCAGACACCGGGGAGCTGTTTTTT
>TRBV7-9|.|TRBD1|TRBJ2-5
CASSHTPTGQETQYF
TGTGCCAGCAGCCACACCCCGACAGGGCAAGAGACCCAGTACTTC
>TRBV18|.|.|TRBJ1-3
CASSPGPLNSFSGNTIYF
TGTGCCAGCTCACCAGGGCCGCTCAACTCTTTCTCTGGAAACACCATATATTTT
>TRBV27|.|TRBD1|TRBJ1-5
CASSLGGGLSNQPQHF
TGTGCCAGCAGTTTAGGAGGGGGCCTTAGCAATCAGCCCCAGCATTTT
>TRBV5-4|.|.|TRBJ2-7
CASSLGGRNEQYF
TGTGCCAGCAGCTTGGGGGGGCGCAACGAGCAGTACTTC
>TRBV3-1/TRBV3-2|.|.|TRBJ2-7
CASSQVTESYEQYF
TGTGCCAGCAGCCAAGTGACAGAGTCCTACGAGCAGTACTTC
>TRBV24-1|.|TRBD2|TRBJ2-5
CATSGLAGVGETQYF
TGTGCCACCTCGGGACTAGCGGGAGTGGGGGAGACCCAGTACTTC
>TRBV5-8|.|.|TRBJ2-7
CASSLPLLGSSTFHEQYF
TGTGCCAGCAGCTTACCTCTGTTGGGGAGCTCCACGTTCCACGAGCAGTACTTC
>TRBV21-1|few|.|TRBJ2-7
CASSPTRAGGSYEQYF
TGTGCCAGCAGCCCTACCAGAGCGGGGGGCTCCTACGAGCAGTACTTC
>TRBV4-3|.|.|TRBJ1-4
CASSQTHRRREKLFF
TGCGCCAGCAGCCAAACCCACAGGAGAAGAGAAAAACTGTTTTTT